This TCR beta chain stems from a study of T cells expressing NK-cell markers. Across the study: From sorted CD3+CD56+NKG2C+, CD3+CD56+NKG2C- and CD3+CD56-NKG2C+ T cells came the TCR beta repertoires. The sequencing cohort of eight donors included seven HCMV-seropositive individuals and one seronegative individual.

The germline CDR1 and CDR2 sequences are SGHTA and FQGNSA. This CDR3 is built from 15 residues. Overall study findings and caveats: The study found these clonotypes also leading the CD3+CD56-NKG2C+ fraction in a few donors.

5'RACE template switching built TCR beta cDNA with unique molecular identifiers. Following a re-call of the 5' RACE reads, TCRdb has one entry per CDR3 protein and lacks DNA. In total, the table holds about 190,000 distinct CDR3 sequences. In the case of this clonotype: The antigen is not known.

This rearrangement joins TRBV7-2 to TRBJ2-3; TCRdb's D call of TRBD1 is untestable without DNA. The material sequenced was blood T cells: a sorted CD56 or NKG2C T cell subset, CD4+ or CD8+ T cells, or bulk PBMC T cells (not recorded which). The receptor was isolated from a man aged 18-70 years in good health. CDR3 sequence: CASSLGVGAADTQYF.